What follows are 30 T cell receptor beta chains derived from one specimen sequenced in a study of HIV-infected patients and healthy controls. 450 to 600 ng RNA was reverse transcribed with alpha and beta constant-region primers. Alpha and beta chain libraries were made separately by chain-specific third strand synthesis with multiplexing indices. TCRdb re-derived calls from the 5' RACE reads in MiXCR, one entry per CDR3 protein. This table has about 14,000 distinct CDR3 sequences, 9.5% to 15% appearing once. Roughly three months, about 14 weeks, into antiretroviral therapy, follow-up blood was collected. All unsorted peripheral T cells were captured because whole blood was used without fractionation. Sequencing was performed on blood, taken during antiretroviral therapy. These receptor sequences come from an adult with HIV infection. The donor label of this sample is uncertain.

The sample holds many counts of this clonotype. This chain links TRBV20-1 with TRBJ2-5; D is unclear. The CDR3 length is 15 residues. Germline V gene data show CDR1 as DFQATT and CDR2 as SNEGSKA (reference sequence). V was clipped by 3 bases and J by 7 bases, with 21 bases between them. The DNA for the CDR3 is TGCAGTGCTAGTCCCGGACCAGGTGATCTCCGGACCCAGTACTTC. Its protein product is CSASPGPGDLRTQYF.

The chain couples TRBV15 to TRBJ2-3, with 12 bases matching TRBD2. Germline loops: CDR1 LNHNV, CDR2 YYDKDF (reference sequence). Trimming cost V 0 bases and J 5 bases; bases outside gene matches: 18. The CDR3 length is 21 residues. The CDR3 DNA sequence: TGTGCCACCAGCAGAGATAAGAGACTAGCGGGGGCCCCGATAAGCGAAGATACGCAGTATTTT. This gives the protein CATSRDKRLAGAPISEDTQYF.

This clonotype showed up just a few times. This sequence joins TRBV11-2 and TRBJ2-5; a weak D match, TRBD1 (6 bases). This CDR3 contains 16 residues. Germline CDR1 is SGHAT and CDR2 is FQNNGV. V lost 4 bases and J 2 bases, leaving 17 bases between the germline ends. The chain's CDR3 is CASSSFAGTPQETQYF. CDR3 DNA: TGTGCCAGCAGCTCTTTCGCCGGGACACCTCAAGAGACCCAGTACTTC.

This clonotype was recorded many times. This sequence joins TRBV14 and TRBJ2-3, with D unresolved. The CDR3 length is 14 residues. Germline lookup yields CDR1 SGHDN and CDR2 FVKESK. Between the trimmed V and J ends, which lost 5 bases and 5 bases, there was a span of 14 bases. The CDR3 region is CASSAQPPVDTQYF. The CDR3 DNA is TGTGCCAGCAGCGCCCAGCCCCCGGTAGATACGCAGTATTTT. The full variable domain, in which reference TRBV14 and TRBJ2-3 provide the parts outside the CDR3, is EAGVTQFPSHSVIEKGQTVTLRCDPISGHDNLYWYRRVMGKEIKFLLHFVKESKQDESGMPNNRFLAERTGGTYSTLKVQPAELEDSGVYFCASSAQPPVDTQYFGPGTRLTVL.

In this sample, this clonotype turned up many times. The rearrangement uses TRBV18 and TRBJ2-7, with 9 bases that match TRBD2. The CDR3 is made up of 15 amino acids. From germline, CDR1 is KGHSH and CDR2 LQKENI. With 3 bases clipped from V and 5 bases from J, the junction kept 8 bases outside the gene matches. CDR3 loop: CASSPGVAGVNEQYF. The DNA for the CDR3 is TGTGCCAGCTCACCCGGGGTAGCGGGAGTCAACGAGCAGTACTTC. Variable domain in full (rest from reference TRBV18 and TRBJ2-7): NAGVMQNPRHLVRRRGQEARLRCSPMKGHSHVYWYRQLPEEGLKFMVYLQKENIIDESGMPKERFSAEFPKEGPSILRIQQVVRGDSAAYFCASSPGVAGVNEQYFGPGTRLTVT.

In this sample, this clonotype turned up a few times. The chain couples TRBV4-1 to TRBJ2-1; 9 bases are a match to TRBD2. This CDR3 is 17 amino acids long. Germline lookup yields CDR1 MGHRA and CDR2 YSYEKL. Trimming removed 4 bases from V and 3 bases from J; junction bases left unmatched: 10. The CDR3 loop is CASSRGLAGGSYNEQFF. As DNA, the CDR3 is TGCGCCAGCAGCCGGGGTCTTGCGGGGGGGAGCTACAATGAGCAGTTCTTC.

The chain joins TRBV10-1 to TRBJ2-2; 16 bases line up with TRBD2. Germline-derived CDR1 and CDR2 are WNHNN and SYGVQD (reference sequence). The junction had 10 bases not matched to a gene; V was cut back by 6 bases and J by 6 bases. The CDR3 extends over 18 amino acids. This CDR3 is CASRSSPGTSGRAGELFF. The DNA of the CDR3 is TGCGCCAGCAGATCTAGTCCCGGGACTAGCGGGAGGGCCGGGGAGCTGTTTTTT.

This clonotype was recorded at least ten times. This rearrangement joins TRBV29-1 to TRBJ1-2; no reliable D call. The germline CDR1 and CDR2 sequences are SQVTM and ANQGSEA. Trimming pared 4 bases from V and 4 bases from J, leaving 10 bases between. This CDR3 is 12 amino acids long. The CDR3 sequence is CSVAIGSYGYTF. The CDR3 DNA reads TGCAGCGTTGCGATTGGCAGCTATGGCTACACCTTC. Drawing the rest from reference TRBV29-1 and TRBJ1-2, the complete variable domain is SAVISQKPSRDICQRGTSLTIQCQVDSQVTMMFWYRQQPGQSLTLIATANQGSEATYESGFVIDKFPISRPNLTFSTLTVSNMSPEDSSIYLCSVAIGSYGYTFGSGTRLTVV.

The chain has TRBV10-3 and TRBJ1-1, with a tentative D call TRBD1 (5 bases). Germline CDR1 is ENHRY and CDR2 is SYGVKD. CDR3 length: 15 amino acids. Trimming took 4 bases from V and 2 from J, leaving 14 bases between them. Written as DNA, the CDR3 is TGTGCCATCAGTGGGACCGGGACCCCCAACACTGAAGCTTTCTTT. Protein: CAISGTGTPNTEAFF.

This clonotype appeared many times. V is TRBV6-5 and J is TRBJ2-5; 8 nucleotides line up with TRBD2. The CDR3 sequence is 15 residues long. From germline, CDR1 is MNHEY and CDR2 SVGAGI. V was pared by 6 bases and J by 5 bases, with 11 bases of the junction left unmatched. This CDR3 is CASRETSAPWETQYF. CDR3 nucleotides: TGTGCCAGCAGAGAGACTAGCGCGCCATGGGAGACCCAGTACTTC.

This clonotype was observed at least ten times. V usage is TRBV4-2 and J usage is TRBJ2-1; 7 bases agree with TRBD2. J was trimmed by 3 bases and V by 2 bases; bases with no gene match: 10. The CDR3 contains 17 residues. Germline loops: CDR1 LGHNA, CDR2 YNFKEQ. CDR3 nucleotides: TGTGCCAGCAGCCAAAACGCCCGGGACTACTTCTACAATGAGCAGTTCTTC. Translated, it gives CASSQNARDYFYNEQFF.

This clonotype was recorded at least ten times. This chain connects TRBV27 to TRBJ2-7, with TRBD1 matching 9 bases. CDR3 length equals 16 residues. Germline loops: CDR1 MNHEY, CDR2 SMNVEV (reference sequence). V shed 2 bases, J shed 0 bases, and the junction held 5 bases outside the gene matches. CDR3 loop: CASSLGGTGSSYEQYF. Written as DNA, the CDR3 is TGTGCCAGCAGTTTAGGAGGGACAGGGAGCTCCTACGAGCAGTACTTC.

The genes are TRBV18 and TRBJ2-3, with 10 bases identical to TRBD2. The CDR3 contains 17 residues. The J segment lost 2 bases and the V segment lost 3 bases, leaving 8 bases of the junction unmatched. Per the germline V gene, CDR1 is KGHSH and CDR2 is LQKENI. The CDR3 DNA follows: TGTGCCAGCTCACCCTCCCGGACTAGCGGTTTCACAGATACGCAGTATTTT. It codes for CASSPSRTSGFTDTQYF.

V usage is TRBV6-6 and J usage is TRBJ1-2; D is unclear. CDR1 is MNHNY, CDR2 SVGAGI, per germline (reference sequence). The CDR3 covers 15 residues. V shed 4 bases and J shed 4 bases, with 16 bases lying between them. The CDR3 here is CASSSQESTSYGYTF. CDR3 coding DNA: TGTGCCAGCAGTTCGCAGGAGAGTACTAGCTATGGCTACACCTTC.

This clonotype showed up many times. The CDR3 loop is CASNPRDTSETQYF. The CDR3 coding sequence is TGTGCCAGCAACCCTCGGGACACTTCAGAGACCCAGTACTTC. This sequence joins TRBV2 and TRBJ2-5; D might be TRBD1 (6 bases). Germline V lookup: CDR1 SNHLY, CDR2 FYNNEI. The V and J ends lost 7 bases and 4 bases respectively, with 16 bases between them. The CDR3 extends over 14 amino acids.

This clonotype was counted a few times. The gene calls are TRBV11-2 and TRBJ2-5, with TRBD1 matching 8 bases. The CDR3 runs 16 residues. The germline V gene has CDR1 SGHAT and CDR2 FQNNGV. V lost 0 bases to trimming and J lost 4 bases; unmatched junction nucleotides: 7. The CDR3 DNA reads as TGTGCCAGCAGCTTAGATCCAGGGGGCCTCGGAGAGACCCAGTACTTC. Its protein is CASSLDPGGLGETQYF.

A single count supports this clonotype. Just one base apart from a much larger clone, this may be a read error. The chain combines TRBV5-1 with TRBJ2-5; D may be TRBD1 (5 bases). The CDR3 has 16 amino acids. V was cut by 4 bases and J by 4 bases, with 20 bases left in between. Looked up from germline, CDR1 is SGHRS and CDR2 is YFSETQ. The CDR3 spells CASSQIIGAPTETQYF. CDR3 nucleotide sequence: TGCGCCAGCAGCCAGATCATTGGGGCCCCAACAGAGACCCAGTACTTC.

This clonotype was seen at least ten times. The CDR3, as DNA: TGTGCCAGCAGCGGGGACAGGGGATCCTACGAGCAGTACTTC. It yields the protein CASSGDRGSYEQYF. This chain links TRBV11-2 with TRBJ2-7, with TRBD1 identical over 10 bases. Per germline, CDR1 SGHAT and CDR2 FQNNGV. Germline trimming cut 5 bases from V and 1 base from J; bases unmatched to any gene: 2. The CDR3 has 14 residues. The full variable domain, its missing parts supplied by reference TRBV11-2 and TRBJ2-7, is EAGVAQSPRYKIIEKRQSVAFWCNPISGHATLYWYQQILGQGPKLLIQFQNNGVVDDSQLPKDRFSAERLKGVDSTLKIQPAKLEDSAVYLCASSGDRGSYEQYFGPGTRLTVT.

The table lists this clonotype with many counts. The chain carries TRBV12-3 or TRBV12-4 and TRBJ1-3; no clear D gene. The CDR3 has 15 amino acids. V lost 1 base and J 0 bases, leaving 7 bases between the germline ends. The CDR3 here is CASSLGQSSGNTIYF. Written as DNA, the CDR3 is TGTGCCAGCAGTTTAGGGCAGAGCTCTGGAAACACCATATATTTT.

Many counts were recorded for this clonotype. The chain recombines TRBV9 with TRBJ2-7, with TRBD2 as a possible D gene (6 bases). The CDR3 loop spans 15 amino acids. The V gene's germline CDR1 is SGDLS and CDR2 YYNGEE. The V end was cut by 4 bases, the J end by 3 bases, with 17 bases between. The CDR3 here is CASSRSFGSVYEQYF. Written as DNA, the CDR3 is TGTGCCAGCAGCCGTAGTTTCGGGAGTGTCTACGAGCAGTACTTC.

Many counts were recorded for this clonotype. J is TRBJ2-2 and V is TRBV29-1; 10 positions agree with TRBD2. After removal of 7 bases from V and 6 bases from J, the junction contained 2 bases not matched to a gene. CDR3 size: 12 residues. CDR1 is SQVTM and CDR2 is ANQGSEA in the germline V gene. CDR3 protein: CSGGTSAGELFF. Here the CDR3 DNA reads TGCAGCGGCGGGACTAGCGCCGGGGAGCTGTTTTTT.

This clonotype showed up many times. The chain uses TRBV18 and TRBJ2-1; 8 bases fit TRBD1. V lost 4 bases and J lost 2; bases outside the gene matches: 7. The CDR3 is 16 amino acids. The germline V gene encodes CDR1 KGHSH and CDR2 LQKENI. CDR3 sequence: CASSLVTGGTYNEQFF. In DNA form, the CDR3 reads TGTGCCAGCTCACTCGTAACAGGGGGGACCTACAATGAGCAGTTCTTC.

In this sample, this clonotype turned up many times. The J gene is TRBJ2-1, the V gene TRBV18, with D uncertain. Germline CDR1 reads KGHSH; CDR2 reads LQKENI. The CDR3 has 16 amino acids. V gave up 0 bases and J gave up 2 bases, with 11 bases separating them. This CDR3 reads CASSPPRTLTYNEQFF. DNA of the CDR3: TGTGCCAGCTCACCACCTAGGACCCTGACCTACAATGAGCAGTTCTTC.

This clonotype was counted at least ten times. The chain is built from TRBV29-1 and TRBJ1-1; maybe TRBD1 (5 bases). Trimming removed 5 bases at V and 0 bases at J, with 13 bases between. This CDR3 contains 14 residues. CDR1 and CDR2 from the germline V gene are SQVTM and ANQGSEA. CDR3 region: CSVRGSSMNTEAFF. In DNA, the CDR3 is TGCAGCGTTCGGGGCAGTAGCATGAACACTGAAGCTTTCTTT.

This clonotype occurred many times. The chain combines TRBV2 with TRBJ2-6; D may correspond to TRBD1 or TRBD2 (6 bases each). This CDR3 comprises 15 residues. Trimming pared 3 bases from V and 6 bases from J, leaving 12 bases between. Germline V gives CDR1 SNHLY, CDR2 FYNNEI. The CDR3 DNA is TGTGCCAGCAGTGAGACGGGGGCGGTGGCCAACGTCCTGACTTTC. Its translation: CASSETGAVANVLTF.

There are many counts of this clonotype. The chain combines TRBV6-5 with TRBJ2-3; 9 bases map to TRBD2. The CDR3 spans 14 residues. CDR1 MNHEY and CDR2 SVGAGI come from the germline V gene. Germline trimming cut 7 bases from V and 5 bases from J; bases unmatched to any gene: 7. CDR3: CASNLAGAGDTQYF. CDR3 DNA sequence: TGTGCCAGCAATTTAGCGGGAGCTGGAGATACGCAGTATTTT.

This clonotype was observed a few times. The CDR3 nucleotides are TGCGCCAGCAGCGTCAGGGGGGACACTGAAGCTTTCTTT. Encoded protein: CASSVRGDTEAFF. The rearrangement uses TRBV5-1 and TRBJ1-1; 7 bases are shared with TRBD1. The CDR3 totals 13 residues. Losses at the gene ends were 4 bases for V and 3 bases for J; bases not matched to a gene: 3. Germline loops: CDR1 SGHRS, CDR2 YFSETQ.

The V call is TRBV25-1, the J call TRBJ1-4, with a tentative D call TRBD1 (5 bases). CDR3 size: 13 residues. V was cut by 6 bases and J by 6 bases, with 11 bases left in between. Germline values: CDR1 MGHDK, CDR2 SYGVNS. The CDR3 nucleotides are TGTGCCAGCAGGGACGGGACTCATGAAAAACTGTTTTTT. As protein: CASRDGTHEKLFF. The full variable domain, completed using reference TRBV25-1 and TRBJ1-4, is EADIYQTPRYLVIGTGKKITLECSQTMGHDKMYWYQQDPGMELHLIHYSYGVNSTEKGDLSSESTVSRIRTEHFPLTLESARPSHTSQYLCASRDGTHEKLFFGSGTQLSVL.

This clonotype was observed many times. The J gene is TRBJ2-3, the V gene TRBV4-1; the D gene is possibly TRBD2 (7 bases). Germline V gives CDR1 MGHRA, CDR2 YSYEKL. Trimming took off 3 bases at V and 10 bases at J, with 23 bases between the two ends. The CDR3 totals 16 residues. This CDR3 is CASSHTEGGKVAPQYF. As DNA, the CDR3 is TGCGCCAGCAGCCACACTGAGGGGGGGAAGGTTGCTCCGCAGTATTTT.

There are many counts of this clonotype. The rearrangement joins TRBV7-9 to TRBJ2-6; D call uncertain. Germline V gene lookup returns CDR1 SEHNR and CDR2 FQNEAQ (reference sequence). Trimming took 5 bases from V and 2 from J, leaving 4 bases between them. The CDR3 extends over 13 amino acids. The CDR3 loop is CASSPPGANVLTF. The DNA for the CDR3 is TGTGCCAGCAGCCCCCCTGGGGCCAACGTCCTGACTTTC.